This passage covers 5 T cell receptor beta chains from one sample sequenced in a study of cytomegalovirus exposure and HLA in healthy donors. Primers: 60 Vbeta forward and 13 Jbeta reverse. The repertoire was sequenced with immunoSEQ multiplex PCR; TCRdb's copy has only in-frame clones and lacks some. The table includes some 150,000 clones, 75% to 85% detected once. The sample taken for sequencing was PBMCs. All receptors derive from a woman between 45 and 60 years old in good health and CMV-seronegative.

The table lists this clone with a few counts. The chain links TRBV5-1 to TRBJ2-7; 8 nucleotides agree with TRBD2. Per the germline V gene, CDR1 is SGHRS and CDR2 is YFSETQ. This CDR3 comprises 14 residues. V shed 4 bases and J 3 bases; nucleotides not matched to a gene: 6. The CDR3 nucleotides read TGCGCCAGCAGCCCCGGGGGGGAGGGCTACGAGCAGTACTTC. Translation: CASSPGGEGYEQYF.

The chain links TRBV29-1 to TRBJ2-1, with TRBD1 identical over 10 bases. Per the germline V gene, CDR1 is SQVTM and CDR2 is ANQGSEA. The CDR3 sequence is 18 residues long. With V trimmed by 4 bases and J by 4 bases, 16 bases remained unmatched. The CDR3 DNA is TGCAGCGTTGGCCAATACGGGACAGGGGTCCAGAGGTACAATGAGCAGTTCTTC. Translated, it gives CSVGQYGTGVQRYNEQFF.

V gene TRBV11-2 combines with J gene TRBJ2-7; 12 bases are shared with TRBD2. In germline, CDR1 is SGHAT, CDR2 FQNNGV. This CDR3 comprises 17 residues. Trimming removed 5 bases from V and 6 bases from J; junction bases left unmatched: 14. CDR3 coding DNA: TGTGCCAGCAGCCAAGAGCTAGCGGGAGGGTCCCTCGGCGAGCAGTACTTC. Translation: CASSQELAGGSLGEQYF.

The chain employs TRBV9 and TRBJ2-1, with a possible D match to TRBD1 (6 bases). The CDR3 spans 16 residues. Looked up from germline, CDR1 is SGDLS and CDR2 is YYNGEE. Trimming stripped 6 bases from V and 0 bases from J, with 16 bases between. The chain's CDR3 is CASTKYTGSSYNEQFF. The CDR3, as DNA: TGTGCCAGCACAAAATATACAGGGAGCTCCTACAATGAGCAGTTCTTC.

V is TRBV5-6 and J is TRBJ2-2, with D hard to call. The CDR3 contains 12 residues. Trimming shortened V by 4 bases and J by 6 bases, and 7 bases separated the two germline ends. Per germline, CDR1 SGHDT and CDR2 YYEEEE. CDR3 nucleotides: TGTGCCAGCAGCCTCGGAGCCGGGGAGCTGTTTTTT. Encoded protein: CASSLGAGELFF.